The 4 T cell receptor beta chains listed next were all sequenced from one sample in a study of T-cell memory formation after mild COVID-19. One entry per CDR3 protein results from TCRdb running MiXCR on the 5' RACE reads. The sample carries hundreds of thousands of distinct CDR3 sequences, 25% to 30% recorded once. What was sequenced was PBMCs or a T cell subset sorted from them (not recorded which). The source of these receptors is an adult woman who had mild COVID-19 (a few samples of this study predate the infection). Cell type and time point are not known.

This clonotype has only a few counts. The CDR3 DNA reads as TGTGCCAGCAGTTCCCCCTCCCCCGGCGTCCTGACTTTC. Translating gives CASSSPSPGVLTF. This rearrangement joins TRBV12-3 or TRBV12-4 to TRBJ2-6; D is undetermined. With 4 bases removed from V and 12 bases from J, the gap between germline ends came to 13 bases. This CDR3 comprises 13 residues.

The V call is TRBV6-5, the J call TRBJ2-3, with TRBD2 matching 7 bases. The CDR3 is 14 amino acids. The junction had 3 bases not matched to a gene; V was cut back by 2 bases and J by 4 bases. Germline values: CDR1 MNHEY, CDR2 SVGAGI. Here the CDR3 reads CASSYRLASDTQYF. As DNA, the CDR3 is TGTGCCAGCAGTTACCGACTAGCTTCAGATACGCAGTATTTT.

V is TRBV4-1 and J is TRBJ2-5; no clear D. Trimming stripped 1 base from V and 5 bases from J, with 11 bases between. CDR3 size: 14 residues. From germline, CDR1 is MGHRA and CDR2 YSYEKL. CDR3 DNA sequence: TGCGCCAGCAGCCAAGCGATTAGCTTGGAGACCCAGTACTTC. Its translation: CASSQAISLETQYF.

The chain links TRBV5-1 to TRBJ2-7; D is undetermined. This CDR3 comprises 13 residues. Trimming took off 0 bases at V and 4 bases at J, with 8 bases between the two ends. Germline-derived CDR1 and CDR2 are SGHRS and YFSETQ. The CDR3 DNA sequence: TGCGCCAGCAGCTTGGGAGTCTATTACGAGCAGTACTTC. Translating it yields CASSLGVYYEQYF.